This T cell receptor (beta chain) was recorded in a study of T cells expressing NK-cell markers. Whole-study context: The TCR beta repertoires originated in sorted CD3+CD56+NKG2C+, CD3+CD56+NKG2C- and CD3+CD56-NKG2C+ T cells. Overall study results and limits: Nothing established the HCMV specificity of expanded NKG2C+ T cell clones.

TCRdb re-called the 5' RACE reads, yielding one record per CDR3 amino acid sequence without DNA. The listing records 200,000 to 300,000 distinct CDR3 sequences. Concerning this clonotype: No antigen is known for it.

The material sequenced was blood T cells: a sorted CD56 or NKG2C T cell subset, CD4+ or CD8+ T cells, or bulk PBMC T cells (not recorded which). This TCR came from a man aged 18 to 29 in good health.

The CDR3 protein is CASSSLPGQGSYGYTF. The gene calls are TRBV6-2 or TRBV6-3 and TRBJ1-2; TCRdb returns TRBD1, unconfirmable since there is no DNA. The CDR3 is 16 residues long. From germline, CDR1 is MNHEY and CDR2 SVGEGT.